This T cell receptor beta chain was documented in a study of blood T cell repertoires in COVID-19 (dated by TCRdb to 2019 to 2021). With respect to the entire study: Collaborator samples came from the United States, Italy and Spain and covered acute and convalescent phases of COVID-19. Where HLA class I and class II types were available, the types were taken from metadata supplied by the sample provider, not from assay-based typing. The material from the prospective study consisted of cDNA or gDNA derived from T cells, B-cell-depleted T cells, or PBMCs. Nearly every sample came with metadata listing a de-identified subject ID, COVID-19 status, age in years and sex. The repertoires were released in a freely available public database meant as a resource for research on the immune response to SARS-CoV-2. Samples came from the ongoing ImmuneRACE study (first 160 participants) plus 1,254 subjects from 6 global collaborators. Subjects who had been exposed to COVID-19, were actively infected with it, or had recovered from it provided the deeply sampled blood TCRbeta repertoires that made up the dataset.

Spanning cysteine to phenylalanine, the CDR3 consists of 14 amino acids. The retained sequence is limited to the CDR3, 42 bases, with the frame set at the first base. Looking up the germline V gene yields CDR1 SGHRS and CDR2 YFSETQ. The trim is 0 bases for V and 2 bases for J, with a gap of 9 bases between the germline ends. The immunoSEQ Assay, a bias-controlled multiplex PCR, was used to amplify TCRbeta CDR3 regions from genomic DNA. The paper's processing steps were these. Within the assay, amplification of reference gene primers was used to estimate how many nucleated cells each sample contained. To quantify the absolute abundance of each unique TCRbeta CDR3 rearrangement, sequence reads were collapsed and filtered. For each sample, productive Simpson clonality was calculated as the square root of Simpson's diversity index across productive rearrangements. What TCRdb holds here is the immuneACCESS table cut down to in-frame rearrangements. Part of the clones is not present; checked against another copy, under half of the missing clones reflect an unresolved V gene, and the others are unexplained. From that table come the V and J calls and clone size; the DNA was used to work out D and trimming. Across this sample there are some 85,000 clones, with 80% to 90% seen only once. About 8.1% of the sample is held by the ten biggest clonotypes.

Whole blood was collected in K2EDTA tubes by collaborating institutions according to the institutions' own protocols. For TCRbeta analysis, collaborators shipped samples as frozen whole blood, isolated PBMCs, or DNA extracted from either of those sample types. Note on this clone: Its antigen specificity is not known. Per-nucleotide qualities are absent, and no much larger clonotype sits a single base away.

General conclusions and limits of the study: Clinical and demographic metadata were provided uncurated, with the amount varying by source and participant.

The receptor's source is a man aged 45 to 65 with acute or convalescent COVID-19. Source material: peripheral blood. The rearrangement combines TRBV5-1 with TRBJ2-7, with an unclear D gene assignment. At the DNA level, the sequence is TGCGCCAGCAGCTTGGCCGGGTTTACCTACGAGCAGTACTTC. It specifies CASSLAGFTYEQYF.